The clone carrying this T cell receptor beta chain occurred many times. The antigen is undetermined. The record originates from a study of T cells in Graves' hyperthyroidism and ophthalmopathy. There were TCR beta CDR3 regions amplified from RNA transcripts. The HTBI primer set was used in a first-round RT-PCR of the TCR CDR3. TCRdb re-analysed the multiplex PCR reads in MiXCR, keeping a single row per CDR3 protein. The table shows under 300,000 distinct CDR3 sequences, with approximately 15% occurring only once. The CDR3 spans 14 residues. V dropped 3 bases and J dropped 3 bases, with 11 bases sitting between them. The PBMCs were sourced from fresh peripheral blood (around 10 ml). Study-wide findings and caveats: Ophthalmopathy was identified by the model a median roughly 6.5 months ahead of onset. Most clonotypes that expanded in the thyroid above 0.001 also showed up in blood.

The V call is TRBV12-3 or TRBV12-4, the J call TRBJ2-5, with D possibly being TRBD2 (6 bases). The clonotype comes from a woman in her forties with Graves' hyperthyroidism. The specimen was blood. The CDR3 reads CASSFRTKEETQYF. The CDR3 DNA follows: TGTGCCAGCAGTTTCAGGACTAAAGAAGAGACCCAGTACTTC.